This TCR beta chain was found in a study of OX40 agonist ivuxolimab in advanced cancers. The CDR3 totals 11 residues. Trimming removed 6 bases from V and 0 bases from J, with 2 bases in between. The V gene's germline CDR1 is SNHLY and CDR2 FYNNEI. By sample share, this clone is medium-sized (0.01 to 0.1%). Data came from immunoSEQ multiplex PCR; TCRdb stores just in-frame clones and leaves some out. Of approximately 28,000 clones listed, 84% are singletons. V is TRBV2 and J is TRBJ1-1; D remains unclear. The sequence came from an adult with an advanced solid tumor such as melanoma, head and neck, liver or kidney cancer. The starting material was CD4+ or CD8+ T cells sorted from blood, obtained in a trial of the OX40 agonist ivuxolimab. CDR3 nucleotide sequence: TGTGCCAGCAGGGTGAACACTGAAGCTTTCTTT. This translates into CASRVNTEAFF.